This TCR beta chain was obtained from a study of T cell changes during pregnancy in multiple sclerosis. Per the germline V gene, CDR1 is MNHEY and CDR2 is SVGAGI. After removal of 7 bases from V and 5 bases from J, the junction contained 11 bases not matched to a gene. This CDR3 contains 15 residues. Sequencing was performed with immunoSEQ multiplex PCR; in TCRdb, only in-frame clones are kept and a portion is missing. The data show roughly 38,000 clones, with approximately 94% seen just once and 0.6% to 0.75% held by the top ten. The receptor was isolated from a female donor with multiple sclerosis, enrolled in a pregnancy study. The rearrangement joins TRBV6-5 to TRBJ2-7; TRBD1 aligns across 10 bases. Sequencing used CD4+ T cells from peripheral blood mononuclear cells, obtained in the third trimester of pregnancy. The DNA of the CDR3 is TGTGCCAGCATCCCCTCCGGGACAGGGGTCCACGAGCAGTACTTC. This encodes CASIPSGTGVHEQYF.